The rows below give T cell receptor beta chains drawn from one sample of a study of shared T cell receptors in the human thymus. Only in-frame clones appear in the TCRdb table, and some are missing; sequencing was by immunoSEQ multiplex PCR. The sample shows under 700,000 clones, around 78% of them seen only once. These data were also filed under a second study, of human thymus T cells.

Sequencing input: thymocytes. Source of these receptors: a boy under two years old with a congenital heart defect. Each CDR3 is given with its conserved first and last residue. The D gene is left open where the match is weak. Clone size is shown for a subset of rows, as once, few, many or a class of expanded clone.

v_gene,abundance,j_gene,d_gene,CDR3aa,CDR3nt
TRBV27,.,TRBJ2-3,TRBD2,CASSFATTSGRPTDTQYF,TGTGCCAGCAGTTTCGCCACTACCAGCGGGAGGCCAACAGATACGCAGTATTTT
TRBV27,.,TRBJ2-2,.,CASSSGTGRNTGELFF,TGTGCCAGCAGTTCGGGTACAGGGCGCAACACCGGGGAGCTGTTTTTT
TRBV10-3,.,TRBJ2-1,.,CAISEPPGRIEQFF,TGTGCCATCAGTGAGCCGCCGGGGAGGATTGAGCAGTTCTTC
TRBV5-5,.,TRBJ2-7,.,CASSFKTTGCPTCEQYF,TGTGCCAGCAGCTTCAAAACCACAGGGTGTCCTACTTGTGAGCAGTACTTC
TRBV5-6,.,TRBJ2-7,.,CASNFRGSYEQYF,TGTGCCAGCAACTTCCGAGGCTCCTACGAGCAGTACTTC
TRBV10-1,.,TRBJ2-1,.,CASSDGHVDANEQFF,TGCGCCAGCAGTGACGGACATGTGGACGCCAATGAGCAGTTCTTC
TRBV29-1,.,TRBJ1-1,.,CSVESGPALRDTEAFF,TGCAGCGTTGAATCTGGGCCCGCCCTCAGGGACACTGAAGCTTTCTTT
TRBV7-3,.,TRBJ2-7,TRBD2,CAPPGGRLALAYEQYF,TGTGCCCCCCCAGGAGGGCGACTAGCTTTAGCCTACGAGCAGTACTTC
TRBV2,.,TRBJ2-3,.,CASSSASGSSTDTQYF,TGTGCCAGCAGCTCCGCGAGCGGCTCTAGCACAGATACGCAGTATTTT
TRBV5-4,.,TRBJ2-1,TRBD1,CASSPGQGYNEQFF,TGTGCCAGCAGCCCGGGACAGGGATACAATGAGCAGTTCTTC
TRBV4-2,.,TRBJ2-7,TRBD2,CASSQAGLGREPVYEQYF,TGTGCCAGCAGCCAAGCAGGGTTAGGGCGGGAGCCAGTCTACGAGCAGTACTTC
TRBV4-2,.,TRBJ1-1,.,CASSQPRDTGNTEAFF,TGTGCCAGCAGCCAGCCCCGGGACACAGGTAACACTGAAGCTTTCTTT
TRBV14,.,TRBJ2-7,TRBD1,CASSQRDRGPSYEQYF,TGTGCCAGCAGCCAAAGAGACAGGGGGCCATCCTACGAGCAGTACTTC
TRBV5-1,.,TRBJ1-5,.,CASSLVGRPTPGQPQHF,TGCGCCAGCAGCTTGGTAGGCAGACCTACTCCGGGGCAGCCCCAGCATTTT
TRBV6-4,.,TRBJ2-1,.,CASSDSKGRDNEQFF,TGTGCCAGCAGTGACTCGAAAGGCAGGGACAATGAGCAGTTCTTC
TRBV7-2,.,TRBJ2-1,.,CASSWTPGPNEQFF,TGTGCCAGCAGCTGGACTCCCGGCCCAAATGAGCAGTTCTTC
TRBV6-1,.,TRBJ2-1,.,CASSSSSYNEQFF,TGTGCCAGCAGCTCGAGCTCCTACAATGAGCAGTTCTTC
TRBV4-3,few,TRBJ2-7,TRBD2,CASSQELAGGNEQYF,TGCGCCAGCAGCCAAGAACTAGCGGGAGGGAACGAGCAGTACTTC
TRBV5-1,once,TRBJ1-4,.,CASSLAGQGGEKLFF,TGCGCCAGCAGCTTGGCCGGGCAGGGTGGGGAAAAACTGTTTTTT
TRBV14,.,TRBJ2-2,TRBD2,CASSSNLPGGAGELFF,TGTGCCAGCAGTTCTAACCTCCCCGGGGGGGCCGGGGAGCTGTTTTTT
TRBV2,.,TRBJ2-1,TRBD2,CASSGLAGWYNEQFF,TGTGCCAGCAGCGGACTAGCGGGATGGTACAATGAGCAGTTCTTC
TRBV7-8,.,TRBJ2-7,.,CASSGPDGLCSYEQYF,TGTGCCAGCAGCGGGCCGGATGGTCTATGCTCCTACGAGCAGTACTTC
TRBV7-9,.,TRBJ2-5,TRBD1,CASSIRDRGTKTQYF,TGTGCCAGCAGCATCCGGGACAGAGGAACAAAGACCCAGTACTTC
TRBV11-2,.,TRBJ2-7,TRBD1,CASSGPGQKCYEQYF,TGTGCCAGCAGCGGACCGGGACAGAAGTGCTACGAGCAGTACTTC
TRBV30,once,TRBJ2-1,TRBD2,CAWGLAGFNERFF,TGTGCCTGGGGACTAGCGGGATTCAATGAGCGGTTCTTC
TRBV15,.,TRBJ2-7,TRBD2,CATSRPGTSGIHEQYF,TGTGCCACCAGCAGACCCGGGACTAGCGGGATCCACGAGCAGTACTTC
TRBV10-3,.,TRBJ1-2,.,CAISNAGRLFYGYTF,TGTGCCATCAGTAATGCTGGGCGTTTGTTCTATGGCTACACCTTC
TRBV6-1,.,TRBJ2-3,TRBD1,CASSDVTGSTDTQYF,TGTGCCAGCAGTGACGTGACAGGGAGCACAGATACGCAGTATTTT
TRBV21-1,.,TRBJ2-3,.,CATPGRRGTDTQYF,TGTGCCACCCCCGGGAGGCGGGGCACAGATACGCAGTATTTT
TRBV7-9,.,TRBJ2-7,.,CASSPEVNYEQYF,TGTGCCAGCAGCCCCGAGGTCAACTACGAGCAGTACTTC
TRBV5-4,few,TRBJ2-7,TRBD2,CASRIFGRTSREQYF,TGTGCCAGCAGGATCTTCGGACGGACTAGCCGCGAGCAGTACTTC
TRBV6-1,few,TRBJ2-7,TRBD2,CASSEIPSGPYEQYF,TGTGCCAGCAGTGAAATCCCTAGCGGACCCTACGAGCAGTACTTC
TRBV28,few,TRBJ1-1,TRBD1,CASGGGQGNAEAFF,TGTGCCAGTGGCGGCGGACAGGGTAACGCTGAAGCTTTCTTT
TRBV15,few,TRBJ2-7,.,CATSRESSPGTLYPEQYF,TGTGCCACCAGCAGAGAATCCTCCCCCGGGACTTTATACCCCGAGCAGTACTTC
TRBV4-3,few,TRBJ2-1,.,CASSQGAGGEQFF,TGCGCCAGCAGCCAAGGGGCCGGTGGTGAGCAGTTCTTC
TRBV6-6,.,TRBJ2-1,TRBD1,CASSYTTGGNEQFF,TGTGCCAGCAGTTACACCACAGGGGGCAATGAGCAGTTCTTC
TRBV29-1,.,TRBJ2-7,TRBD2,CSVEDETSQGSYEQYF,TGCAGCGTTGAAGACGAGACTAGCCAAGGCTCCTACGAGCAGTACTTC
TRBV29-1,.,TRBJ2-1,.,CSVEDPSSSCNEQFF,TGCAGCGTTGAAGATCCTTCCTCTAGCTGCAATGAGCAGTTCTTC
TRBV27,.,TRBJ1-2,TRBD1,CASSFDDRAYYGYTF,TGTGCCAGCAGTTTTGATGACAGGGCGTACTATGGCTACACCTTC
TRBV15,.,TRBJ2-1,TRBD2,CATSRTRPSGGDNEQFF,TGTGCCACCAGCAGGACCCGTCCTAGCGGGGGGGACAATGAGCAGTTCTTC
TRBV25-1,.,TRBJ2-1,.,CASSETVLRRDEQFF,TGTGCCAGCAGTGAAACGGTTCTTAGGAGGGATGAGCAGTTCTTC
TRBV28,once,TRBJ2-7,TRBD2,CASSLAPREREVHEQYF,TGTGCCAGCAGTTTAGCCCCCCGGGAGCGGGAGGTCCACGAGCAGTACTTC
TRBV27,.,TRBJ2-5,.,CASSLCKGHGETQYF,TGTGCCAGCAGTTTATGTAAAGGACATGGGGAGACCCAGTACTTC
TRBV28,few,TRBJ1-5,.,CASSLFWGDTGGSNQPQHF,TGTGCCAGCAGTTTATTTTGGGGTGACACGGGGGGAAGCAATCAGCCCCAGCATTTT
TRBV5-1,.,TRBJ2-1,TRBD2,CASSLVLREGLYNEQFF,TGCGCCAGCAGCTTGGTTTTGCGGGAGGGCCTGTACAATGAGCAGTTCTTC
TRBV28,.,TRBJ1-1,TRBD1,CASSLNRGLSTEAFF,TGTGCCAGCAGTTTGAACAGGGGGCTTTCCACTGAAGCTTTCTTT